This T cell receptor beta chain emerged from a study of T cell repertoires in ileal Crohn's disease. Study-wide background: Median disease duration was nearly eight years; 30% to 35% smoked at surgery. All patients had surgery for stricturing (approximately 60%) or penetrating (39%) disease.

Around 490 nanograms of biopsy DNA per sample underwent TCRB immunosequencing. Here immunoSEQ multiplex PCR was the method, and the copy in TCRdb shows in-frame clones only, minus some. The sample contains around 8,800 clones, around three quarters of which appear only once. Remarks on this clone: Its antigen is not identified.

Study-level findings and limits: Every patient over 26.8% clonality showed endoscopic recurrence.

The length of the CDR3 is 14 residues. Trimming removed 5 bases at V and 4 bases at J, with 14 bases between. The V gene's germline CDR1 is SGHRS and CDR2 YFSETQ. The rearrangement uses TRBV5-1 and TRBJ2-3; D may be TRBD2 (5 bases). The sequence came from an adult with Crohn's disease. Sequencing used ileal tissue. The CDR3 here is CASRIEASSDTQYF. The CDR3 bases are TGCGCCAGCAGAATCGAGGCTAGCTCAGATACGCAGTATTTT.